These T cell receptor beta chains were read from a single sample in a study of Ad26.COV2.S vaccination and SARS-CoV-2 variants. The data were produced by immunoSEQ multiplex PCR, yet TCRdb's version contains in-frame clones alone and is incomplete. Of more than 300,000 clones in the sample, around 84% are singletons; the top ten hold 1.9%. This material consisted of peripheral blood, taken in a trial of Ad26.COV2.S vaccine versus placebo. The receptors were sampled from a person between 18 and 59 years old who received the Ad26.COV2.S COVID-19 vaccine or a placebo. The CDR3 runs from the conserved cysteine through the conserved F or W. The order of the fields is V gene, clone size, D gene, J gene, CDR3 DNA, CDR3 protein. D genes are given only for firm matches. Clone size is stated in some rows and not others, as once, few, many or a class when expanded.

V gene: TRBV18; clone size: .; D gene: .; J gene: TRBJ1-3; CDR3 DNA: TGTGCCAGCTCACCACGGGGGACGGACACCATATATTTT; CDR3 protein: CASSPRGTDTIYF
V gene: TRBV27; clone size: .; D gene: .; J gene: TRBJ1-5; CDR3 DNA: TGTGCCAGCAGTTTATCAGGGGGTGGAAATCAGCCCCAGCATTTT; CDR3 protein: CASSLSGGGNQPQHF
V gene: TRBV5-6; clone size: .; D gene: .; J gene: TRBJ1-4; CDR3 DNA: TGTGCCAGCAGCTTGGCCCAGGGAGTTAATGAAAAACTGTTTTTT; CDR3 protein: CASSLAQGVNEKLFF
V gene: TRBV2; clone size: .; D gene: .; J gene: TRBJ1-1; CDR3 DNA: TGTGCCAGCAGTGAGGAAAGGATTGATATGAACACTGAAGCTTTCTTT; CDR3 protein: CASSEERIDMNTEAFF
V gene: TRBV7-2; clone size: .; D gene: TRBD2; J gene: TRBJ2-5; CDR3 DNA: TGTGCCAGCAGCGCCGTAGCGGGGGGCGGGGAGACCCAGTACTTC; CDR3 protein: CASSAVAGGGETQYF
V gene: TRBV6-8; clone size: .; D gene: TRBD2; J gene: TRBJ2-3; CDR3 DNA: TGTGCCAGACGAGCGGGGGGGGTAGATACGCAGTATTTT; CDR3 protein: CARRAGGVDTQYF
V gene: TRBV9; clone size: .; D gene: .; J gene: TRBJ2-7; CDR3 DNA: TGTGCCAGCAGCGTAGTTGGGGGGGCGGATGAGCAGTACTTC; CDR3 protein: CASSVVGGADEQYF
V gene: TRBV5-1; clone size: .; D gene: .; J gene: TRBJ1-6; CDR3 DNA: TGCGCCAGCAGCCCGGACACCCGAAGGGATTCACCCCTCCACTTT; CDR3 protein: CASSPDTRRDSPLHF
V gene: TRBV27; clone size: .; D gene: .; J gene: TRBJ1-5; CDR3 DNA: TGTGCCAGCAGTTTCGGGACGCCCGAGCCGCATCAGCCCCAGCATTTT; CDR3 protein: CASSFGTPEPHQPQHF
V gene: TRBV7-9; clone size: few; D gene: .; J gene: TRBJ1-1; CDR3 DNA: TGTGCCAGCAGCTACCAGGGAGGGTTCACTGAAGCTTTCTTT; CDR3 protein: CASSYQGGFTEAFF
V gene: TRBV6-2/TRBV6-3; clone size: .; D gene: .; J gene: TRBJ1-2; CDR3 DNA: TGTGCCAGCAGTTATACCCTCGGCCGGTTGGGGCACTATGGCTACACCTTC; CDR3 protein: CASSYTLGRLGHYGYTF
V gene: TRBV6-5; clone size: .; D gene: .; J gene: TRBJ1-1; CDR3 DNA: TGTGCCAGCAGCAGAACCGGGACAACTAACACTGAAGCTTTCTTT; CDR3 protein: CASSRTGTTNTEAFF
V gene: TRBV30; clone size: .; D gene: .; J gene: TRBJ1-5; CDR3 DNA: TGTGCCTGGAGTGTCGACCGCAATCAGCCCCAGCATTTT; CDR3 protein: CAWSVDRNQPQHF
V gene: TRBV6-1; clone size: few; D gene: .; J gene: TRBJ1-3; CDR3 DNA: TGTGCCAGCAGTGACAGGGTATCAGGAAACACCATATATTTT; CDR3 protein: CASSDRVSGNTIYF
V gene: TRBV15; clone size: once; D gene: .; J gene: TRBJ1-2; CDR3 DNA: TGTGCCACCAGCAGGGTTAGGGGGGCCGGTGGCTACACCTTC; CDR3 protein: CATSRVRGAGGYTF
V gene: TRBV5-6; clone size: once; D gene: .; J gene: TRBJ1-1; CDR3 DNA: TGTGCCAGCAGCTTGGACGGGGGCGTGTGGAACACTGAAGCTTTCTTT; CDR3 protein: CASSLDGGVWNTEAFF
V gene: TRBV19; clone size: .; D gene: TRBD1; J gene: TRBJ2-3; CDR3 DNA: TGTGCCAGTAGTCCACGGACAGGGGGCCGCGGAGATACGCAGTATTTT; CDR3 protein: CASSPRTGGRGDTQYF
V gene: TRBV9; clone size: .; D gene: TRBD2; J gene: TRBJ2-3; CDR3 DNA: TGTGCCAGCAGCGTAGGGGGACTAGCGGGCTCTACAGATACGCAGTATTTT; CDR3 protein: CASSVGGLAGSTDTQYF
V gene: TRBV18; clone size: .; D gene: .; J gene: TRBJ1-6; CDR3 DNA: TGTGCCAGCTCACACCGCCGGGACAACAATAATTCACCCCTCCACTTT; CDR3 protein: CASSHRRDNNNSPLHF
V gene: TRBV5-4; clone size: .; D gene: .; J gene: TRBJ2-2; CDR3 DNA: TGTGCCAGCAGCTTGGTAGGGGCCGGCGGGGAGCTGTTTTTT; CDR3 protein: CASSLVGAGGELFF
V gene: TRBV4-3; clone size: once; D gene: TRBD2; J gene: TRBJ2-3; CDR3 DNA: TGCGCCAGCAGCCAAGATCTAGCGGGGGGCTGGGATACGCAGTATTTT; CDR3 protein: CASSQDLAGGWDTQYF
V gene: TRBV9; clone size: .; D gene: .; J gene: TRBJ1-2; CDR3 DNA: TGTGCCAGCAGTGGAACAGGGTACGGCTACACCTTC; CDR3 protein: CASSGTGYGYTF
V gene: TRBV5-1; clone size: .; D gene: .; J gene: TRBJ2-6; CDR3 DNA: TGCGCCAGCAGCCCAGAACCGAGTCCCGGGGCCAACGTCCTGACTTTC; CDR3 protein: CASSPEPSPGANVLTF
V gene: TRBV5-1; clone size: .; D gene: .; J gene: TRBJ1-2; CDR3 DNA: TGCGCCAGCAGCTTGGGTCAGGGGCCTAACTATGGCTACACCTTC; CDR3 protein: CASSLGQGPNYGYTF
V gene: TRBV9; clone size: .; D gene: .; J gene: TRBJ2-3; CDR3 DNA: TGTGCCAGCAGCGTAGAGTCAGATACGCAGTATTTT; CDR3 protein: CASSVESDTQYF
V gene: TRBV2; clone size: .; D gene: TRBD1; J gene: TRBJ2-2; CDR3 DNA: TGTGCCAGCATCGGACAGGCGAACACCGGGGAGCTGTTTTTT; CDR3 protein: CASIGQANTGELFF
V gene: TRBV4-3; clone size: .; D gene: .; J gene: TRBJ1-1; CDR3 DNA: TGCGCCAGCAGCCAGGGGGTCATGAACACTGAAGCTTTCTTT; CDR3 protein: CASSQGVMNTEAFF
V gene: TRBV7-2; clone size: .; D gene: TRBD2; J gene: TRBJ2-3; CDR3 DNA: TGTGCCAGCAGCTTAGCGAGTAGCGGGGGGGTTCGTCCTAGCACAGATACGCAGTATTTT; CDR3 protein: CASSLASSGGVRPSTDTQYF
V gene: TRBV6-1; clone size: .; D gene: .; J gene: TRBJ1-5; CDR3 DNA: TGTGCCAGCAGTGAAGTGACAGCCTATCAGCCCCAGCATTTT; CDR3 protein: CASSEVTAYQPQHF
V gene: TRBV5-5; clone size: .; D gene: .; J gene: TRBJ2-7; CDR3 DNA: TGTGCCAGCAGCTTGCTACAGGCCCCCTACGAGCAGTACTTC; CDR3 protein: CASSLLQAPYEQYF
V gene: TRBV3-1/TRBV3-2; clone size: .; D gene: .; J gene: TRBJ2-1; CDR3 DNA: TGTGCCAGCAGCCCAGAGGGGGGGATGGGGTACAATGAGCAGTTCTTC; CDR3 protein: CASSPEGGMGYNEQFF
V gene: TRBV18; clone size: .; D gene: TRBD1; J gene: TRBJ2-7; CDR3 DNA: TGTGCCAGCTCACCGATGACAGGGGCCACCTACGAGCAGTACTTC; CDR3 protein: CASSPMTGATYEQYF
V gene: TRBV9; clone size: .; D gene: .; J gene: TRBJ2-7; CDR3 DNA: TGTGCCAGCAGCACATCCGGGACGTCAACCTACGAGCAGTACTTC; CDR3 protein: CASSTSGTSTYEQYF
V gene: TRBV2; clone size: once; D gene: .; J gene: TRBJ2-7; CDR3 DNA: TGTGCCAGCGAGGATGACAGGTTATCCTACGAGCAGTACTTC; CDR3 protein: CASEDDRLSYEQYF
V gene: TRBV9; clone size: .; D gene: .; J gene: TRBJ2-2; CDR3 DNA: TGTGCCCGCAGCGTAGGAGTGGTGGGGGGCGGGGAGCTGTTTTTT; CDR3 protein: CARSVGVVGGGELFF
V gene: TRBV5-1; clone size: .; D gene: .; J gene: TRBJ2-1; CDR3 DNA: TGCGCCAGCAGCCCCGTCGGCTCCTACAATGAGCAGTTCTTC; CDR3 protein: CASSPVGSYNEQFF
V gene: TRBV7-3; clone size: .; D gene: .; J gene: TRBJ1-2; CDR3 DNA: TGTGCCAGCAGCCTTGGACAGGGCTACACCTTC; CDR3 protein: CASSLGQGYTF
V gene: TRBV30; clone size: many; D gene: .; J gene: TRBJ1-6; CDR3 DNA: TGTGCCTGGAGTAGCTCCTATAATTCACCCCTCCACTTT; CDR3 protein: CAWSSSYNSPLHF
V gene: TRBV7-2; clone size: once; D gene: .; J gene: TRBJ2-3; CDR3 DNA: TGTGCCAGCAGCGGGAGGGGGGGCACAGATACGCAGTATTTT; CDR3 protein: CASSGRGGTDTQYF
V gene: TRBV19; clone size: .; D gene: TRBD1; J gene: TRBJ1-1; CDR3 DNA: TGTGCCAGTAGTATACCAGGGGGTGAAGCTTTCTTT; CDR3 protein: CASSIPGGEAFF
V gene: TRBV3-1/TRBV3-2; clone size: .; D gene: .; J gene: TRBJ2-7; CDR3 DNA: TGTGCCAGCAGCCAAGAGACGGGGGGCCTTTACGAGCAGTACTTC; CDR3 protein: CASSQETGGLYEQYF
V gene: TRBV20-1; clone size: .; D gene: .; J gene: TRBJ1-5; CDR3 DNA: TGCAGTGCTAGAGATATTCAGCCCCAGCATTTT; CDR3 protein: CSARDIQPQHF
V gene: TRBV7-2; clone size: .; D gene: TRBD1; J gene: TRBJ2-7; CDR3 DNA: TGTGCCAGCAGCCCCTTCCCGGGACAGACCTACGAGCAGTACTTC; CDR3 protein: CASSPFPGQTYEQYF
V gene: TRBV4-1; clone size: medium-sized; D gene: TRBD2; J gene: TRBJ2-1; CDR3 DNA: TGCGCCAGCAGCCAAGATCCTAGCGGGGGGCCTCTCTACAATGAGCAGTTCTTC; CDR3 protein: CASSQDPSGGPLYNEQFF
V gene: TRBV10-1; clone size: .; D gene: .; J gene: TRBJ1-2; CDR3 DNA: TGCGCCAGCAGGTTAGTGCCGGGGGGCCCAGCTAACTATGGCTACACCTTC; CDR3 protein: CASRLVPGGPANYGYTF
V gene: TRBV12-3/TRBV12-4; clone size: many; D gene: TRBD1; J gene: TRBJ1-2; CDR3 DNA: TGTGCCAGCCGGCCGGCAGGGGGCCAGGGCACCTTC; CDR3 protein: CASRPAGGQGTF
V gene: TRBV6-7; clone size: .; D gene: TRBD2; J gene: TRBJ2-1; CDR3 DNA: TGTGCCAGCAGCCCCTCCCTAGCGGGGGGCCCGGGAGAGCAGTTCTTC; CDR3 protein: CASSPSLAGGPGEQFF
V gene: TRBV12-3/TRBV12-4; clone size: few; D gene: .; J gene: TRBJ1-2; CDR3 DNA: TGTGCCAGCAGTGCTGGGTTCAACTATGGCTACACCTTC; CDR3 protein: CASSAGFNYGYTF
V gene: TRBV4-1; clone size: .; D gene: .; J gene: TRBJ1-2; CDR3 DNA: TGCGCCAGCAGCCAGCTCCCCGGATTCGGGTATGACGGCTACACCTTC; CDR3 protein: CASSQLPGFGYDGYTF
V gene: TRBV2; clone size: .; D gene: .; J gene: TRBJ1-3; CDR3 DNA: TGTGCCAGCAAAGCCTCAAGTAGGAGCTCTGGAAACACCATATATTTT; CDR3 protein: CASKASSRSSGNTIYF
V gene: TRBV5-1; clone size: .; D gene: TRBD2; J gene: TRBJ2-2; CDR3 DNA: TGCGCCAGCAAACCGGGACTAGCGGGGGTGACCGGGGAGCTGTTTTTT; CDR3 protein: CASKPGLAGVTGELFF
V gene: TRBV4-3; clone size: .; D gene: .; J gene: TRBJ1-1; CDR3 DNA: TGCGCCAGCAGCCACCGCCGGAGGGATTCTGAAGCTTTCTTT; CDR3 protein: CASSHRRRDSEAFF
V gene: TRBV12-3/TRBV12-4; clone size: .; D gene: .; J gene: TRBJ2-7; CDR3 DNA: TGTGCCAGCAGCAACTCTAGGGTCCTCGAGCAGTACTTC; CDR3 protein: CASSNSRVLEQYF
V gene: TRBV30; clone size: .; D gene: .; J gene: TRBJ2-6; CDR3 DNA: TGTGCCTGGGCTGAAGGGTACAGGGATTCTGGGGCCAACGTCCTGACTTTC; CDR3 protein: CAWAEGYRDSGANVLTF
V gene: TRBV7-8; clone size: few; D gene: TRBD2; J gene: TRBJ2-3; CDR3 DNA: TGTGCCAGCAGCTTTGCACGACTAGCAGGAAGCACAGATACGCAGTATTTT; CDR3 protein: CASSFARLAGSTDTQYF
V gene: TRBV6-1; clone size: .; D gene: .; J gene: TRBJ2-7; CDR3 DNA: TGTGCCAGCAGTGAAGGATCTGTGGGCTACGAGCAGTACTTC; CDR3 protein: CASSEGSVGYEQYF
V gene: TRBV25-1; clone size: once; D gene: TRBD1; J gene: TRBJ2-3; CDR3 DNA: TGTGCCAGCCTTGACAGGGCTAGCACAGATACGCAGTATTTT; CDR3 protein: CASLDRASTDTQYF